This section outlines one T cell receptor beta chain sequence together with its context. Antigen specificity is unknown. Assay: immunoSEQ multiplex PCR; the TCRdb copy retains only in-frame clones and omits some. The sample lists approximately 160,000 clones, approximately 93% occurring once. The record originates from a study of T cell responses to AZD1222 COVID-19 vaccine. Study-wide background: The analysis combined second doses at about 4 or about 12 weeks. General observations from the study: Two doses of AZD1222 preceded a rise in Spike-specific TCR breadth and depth.

The receptor's source is an adult in good health. Sample: peripheral blood, taken on day 0 of AZD1222 vaccination.

The DNA of the CDR3 is TGCGCCAGCAGCTTGCAGGGCGTCTGGAATTCACCCCTCCACTTT. The encoded protein is CASSLQGVWNSPLHF. The chain is built from TRBV5-1 and TRBJ1-6; possibly TRBD1 for D (5 bases). CDR3 length: 15 residues. CDR1 and CDR2 (germline): SGHRS, YFSETQ. Trimming took off 1 base at V and 7 bases at J, with 12 bases between the two ends.